The 7 T cell receptor beta chains given below trace back to one sample, sequenced in a study of blood T cell repertoires in COVID-19. TCRdb's table, derived via immunoSEQ multiplex PCR, lists solely in-frame clones and lacks some. The sample includes a few hundred thousand clones, around 90% of them seen just once. The sample was PBMCs or T cells enriched from blood (not recorded which). These receptors all come from a young man who had recovered from COVID-19.

The rearrangement uses TRBV28 and TRBJ1-5; TRBD1 aligns across 9 bases. The CDR3 spans 16 residues. The junction had 11 bases not matched to a gene; V was cut back by 5 bases and J by 6 bases. Germline V gene lookup returns CDR1 MDHEN and CDR2 SYDVKM. The DNA of the CDR3 is TGTGCCAGCAGTCCATCAGGACAGGGGAGTCGTCAGCCCCAGCATTTT. Translation gives CASSPSGQGSRQPQHF.

The rearrangement links TRBV6-4 to TRBJ1-4, with D hard to call. This CDR3 spans 13 amino acids. The germline V and J ends were trimmed by 3 bases and 8 bases, with 10 bases remaining between them. The germline V gene has CDR1 MRHNA and CDR2 SNTAGT. The CDR3 is CASSERIGEKLFF. In DNA form, the CDR3 reads TGTGCCAGCAGTGAAAGGATCGGGGAAAAACTGTTTTTT.

This chain joins TRBV5-1 and TRBJ2-2; TRBD1 matches 7 bases. CDR1 is SGHRS, CDR2 YFSETQ, per germline. CDR3 length: 14 residues. V gave up 5 bases and J gave up 5 bases; unmatched junction bases: 6. CDR3 in DNA: TGCGCCAGCAGTCAGACAGGGCAGACCGGGGAGCTGTTTTTT. It is translated as CASSQTGQTGELFF.

This clone has just a few counts. The chain employs TRBV2 and TRBJ1-5; 7 bases are a match to TRBD1. The ends lost 7 bases at V and 5 bases at J; junction bases unmatched: 8. The CDR3 has 14 amino acids. Germline assignment: CDR1 SNHLY and CDR2 FYNNEI. CDR3 region: CASTEAGGHQPQHF. In DNA, the CDR3 is TGTGCCAGCACCGAGGCAGGGGGACATCAGCCCCAGCATTTT.

This chain joins TRBV3-1 (or the pseudogene TRBV3-2) and TRBJ1-4; unclear D gene. Germline assignment: CDR1 LGHDT and CDR2 YNNKEL (reference sequence). This CDR3 has 17 amino acids. Trimming took off 4 bases at V and 0 bases at J, with 15 bases between the two ends. The CDR3 reads CASSPLGRAATNEKLFF. The CDR3 DNA sequence: TGTGCCAGCAGCCCCCTTGGGAGGGCCGCAACTAATGAAAAACTGTTTTTT.

The rearrangement uses TRBV25-1 and TRBJ1-1; 8 bases map to TRBD1. V was pared by 0 bases and J by 8 bases, with 5 bases of the junction left unmatched. Germline V lookup: CDR1 MGHDK, CDR2 SYGVNS. CDR3 size: 14 residues. The CDR3 DNA reads as TGTGCCAGCAGTGAATATGGACAGGGAGGAGAAGCTTTCTTT. This gives the protein CASSEYGQGGEAFF.

This clone appeared a few times. The chain links TRBV2 to TRBJ2-2, with 8 bases aligning to TRBD1. This CDR3 has 13 amino acids. Germline lookup yields CDR1 SNHLY and CDR2 FYNNEI. Unmatched junction bases numbered 2, after V lost 8 bases and J lost 3 bases. The CDR3 reads CASVGQDTGELFF. CDR3 bases: TGTGCCAGCGTGGGACAGGACACCGGGGAGCTGTTTTTT.